This T cell receptor (beta chain) comes out of a study of T cells in Graves' hyperthyroidism and ophthalmopathy. Across the whole study: Upon initial diagnosis and before any treatment, peripheral blood was collected. Study-level results: Ophthalmopathy was told apart from stable hyperthyroidism by a 13 V-J model. Clonotypes that were expanded in thyroid above 0.001 mostly appeared in blood too.

Authors of the study amplified TCR beta CDR3 regions from RNA transcripts. HTBI primers were employed in a first-round RT-PCR of the TCR CDR3. TCRdb redid the calling of the multiplex PCR reads with MiXCR, one entry per CDR3 protein. The sample shows a few hundred thousand distinct CDR3 sequences, approximately 14% of them seen only once. Deletions cut 4 bases from V and 5 bases from J, with 18 bases between. The CDR3 is made up of 15 amino acids. Germline loops: CDR1 SGHRS, CDR2 YFSETQ. This clonotype was counted many times. What it recognizes is unknown. Exclusion of a patient resulted from uncontrolled infection, other autoimmune disease, pregnancy or lactation.

The genes are TRBV5-1 and TRBJ1-2, with no clear D. The sequence was collected from a woman between 18 and 30 years old with Graves' hyperthyroidism. Input material: blood. The CDR3 DNA is TGCGCCAGCAGCCGTGGAAGGGAAGGAACTTATGGCTACACCTTC. This translates into CASSRGREGTYGYTF.